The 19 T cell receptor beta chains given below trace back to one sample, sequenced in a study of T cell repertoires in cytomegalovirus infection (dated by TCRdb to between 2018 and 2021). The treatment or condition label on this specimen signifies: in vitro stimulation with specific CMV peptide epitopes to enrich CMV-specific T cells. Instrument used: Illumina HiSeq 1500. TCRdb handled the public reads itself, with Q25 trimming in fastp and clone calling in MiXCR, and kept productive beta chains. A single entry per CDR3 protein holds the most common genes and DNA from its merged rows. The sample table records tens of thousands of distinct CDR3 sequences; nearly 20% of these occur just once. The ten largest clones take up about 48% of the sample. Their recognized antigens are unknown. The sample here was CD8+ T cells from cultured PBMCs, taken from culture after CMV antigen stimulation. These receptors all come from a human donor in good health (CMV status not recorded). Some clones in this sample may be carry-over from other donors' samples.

CDR3 nucleotides: TGTGCCAGCAGTAGGACTAGCGGGGACTCACGGGGGGAGACCCAGTACTTC. Its protein is CASSRTSGDSRGETQYF. The gene calls are TRBV27 and TRBJ2-5; TRBD2 agrees at 12 bases. Per the germline V gene, CDR1 is MNHEY and CDR2 is SMNVEV (reference sequence). Trimming cost V 5 bases and J 5 bases; bases outside gene matches: 12. This CDR3 spans 17 amino acids.

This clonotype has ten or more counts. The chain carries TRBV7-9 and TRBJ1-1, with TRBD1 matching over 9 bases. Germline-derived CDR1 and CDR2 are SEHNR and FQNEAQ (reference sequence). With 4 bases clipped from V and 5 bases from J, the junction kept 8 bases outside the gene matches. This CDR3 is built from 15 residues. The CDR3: CASSSPKTGGTEAFF. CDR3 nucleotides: TGTGCCAGCAGCTCGCCCAAGACAGGGGGGACTGAAGCTTTCTTT.

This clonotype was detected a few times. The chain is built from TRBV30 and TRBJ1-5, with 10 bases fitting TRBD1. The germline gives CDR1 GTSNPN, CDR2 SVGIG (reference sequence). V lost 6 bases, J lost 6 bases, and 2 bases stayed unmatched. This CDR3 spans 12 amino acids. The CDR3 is CACGQGVQPQHF. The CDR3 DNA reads TGTGCCTGTGGACAGGGGGTTCAGCCCCAGCATTTT.

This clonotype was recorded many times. The CDR3 loop is CASSERVVETQYF. CDR3 bases: TGTGCCAGCAGTGAAAGAGTGGTGGAGACCCAGTACTTC. V is TRBV6-1 and J is TRBJ2-5; D ambiguous. Germline CDR1 MNHNS, CDR2 SASEGT. This CDR3 has 13 residues. V shed 2 bases and J shed 5 bases, with 9 bases lying between them.

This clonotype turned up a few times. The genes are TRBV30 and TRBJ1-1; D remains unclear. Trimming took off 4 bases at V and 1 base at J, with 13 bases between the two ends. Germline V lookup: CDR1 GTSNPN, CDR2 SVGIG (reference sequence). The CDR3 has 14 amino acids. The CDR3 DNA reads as TGTGCCTGGACCCACACCGGGTGGAACACTGAAGCTTTCTTT. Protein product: CAWTHTGWNTEAFF.

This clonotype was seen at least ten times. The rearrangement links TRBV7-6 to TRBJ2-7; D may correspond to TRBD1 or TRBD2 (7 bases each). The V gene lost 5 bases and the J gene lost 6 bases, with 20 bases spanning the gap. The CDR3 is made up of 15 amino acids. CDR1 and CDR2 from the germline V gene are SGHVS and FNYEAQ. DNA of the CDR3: TGTGCCAGCAGCCCAAGGGCAGGGGGGGTAGTCGAGCAGTACTTC. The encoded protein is CASSPRAGGVVEQYF.

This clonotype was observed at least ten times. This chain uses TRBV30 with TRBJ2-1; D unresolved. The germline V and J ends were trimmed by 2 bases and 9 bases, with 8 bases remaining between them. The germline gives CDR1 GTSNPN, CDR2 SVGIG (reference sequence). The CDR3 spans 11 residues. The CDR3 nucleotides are TGTGCCTGGAGTTTCTGGGGTGAGCAGTTCTTC. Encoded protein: CAWSFWGEQFF.

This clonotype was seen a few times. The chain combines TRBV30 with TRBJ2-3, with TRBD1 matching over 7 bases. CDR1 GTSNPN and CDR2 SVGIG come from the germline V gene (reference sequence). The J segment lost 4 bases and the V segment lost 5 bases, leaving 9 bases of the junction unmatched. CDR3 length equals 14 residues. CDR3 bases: TGTGCCTGGGGGACAGTCCGGCTCGCAGATACGCAGTATTTT. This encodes CAWGTVRLADTQYF.

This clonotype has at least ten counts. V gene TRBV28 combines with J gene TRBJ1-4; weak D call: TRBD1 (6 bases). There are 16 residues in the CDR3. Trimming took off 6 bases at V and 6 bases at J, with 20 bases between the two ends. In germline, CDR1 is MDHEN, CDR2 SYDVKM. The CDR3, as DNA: TGTGCCAGCAGCCAACATGGCAGGGGTTGGGATGAAAAACTGTTTTTT. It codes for CASSQHGRGWDEKLFF.

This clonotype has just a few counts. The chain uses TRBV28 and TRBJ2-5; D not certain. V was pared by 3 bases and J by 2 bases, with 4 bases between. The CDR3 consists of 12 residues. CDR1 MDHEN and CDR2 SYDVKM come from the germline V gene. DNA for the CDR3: TGTGCCAGCAGTTTGCCTCAAGAGACCCAGTACTTC. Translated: CASSLPQETQYF.

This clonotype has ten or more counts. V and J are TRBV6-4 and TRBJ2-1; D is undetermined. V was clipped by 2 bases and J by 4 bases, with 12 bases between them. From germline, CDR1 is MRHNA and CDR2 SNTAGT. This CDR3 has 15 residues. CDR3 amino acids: CASSDERAPYNEQFF. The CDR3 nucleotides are TGTGCCAGCAGTGACGAGCGCGCCCCGTACAATGAGCAGTTCTTC.

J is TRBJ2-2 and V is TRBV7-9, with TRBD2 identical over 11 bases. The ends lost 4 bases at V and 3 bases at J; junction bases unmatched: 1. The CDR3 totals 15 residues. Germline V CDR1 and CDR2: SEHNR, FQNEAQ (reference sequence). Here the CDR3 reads CASSSTSGDTGELFF. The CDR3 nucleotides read TGTGCCAGCAGCTCGACTAGCGGGGACACCGGGGAGCTGTTTTTT. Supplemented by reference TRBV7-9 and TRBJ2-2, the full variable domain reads DTGVSQNPRHKITKRGQNVTFRCDPISEHNRLYWYRQTLGQGPEFLTYFQNEAQLEKSRLLSDRFSAERPKGSFSTLEIQRTEQGDSAMYLCASSSTSGDTGELFFGEGSRLTVL.

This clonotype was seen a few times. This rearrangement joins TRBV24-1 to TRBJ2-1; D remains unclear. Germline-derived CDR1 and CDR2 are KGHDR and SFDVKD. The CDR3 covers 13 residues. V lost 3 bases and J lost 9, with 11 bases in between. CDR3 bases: TGTGCCACCAGTGATCACCTATGGGGTGAGCAGTTCTTC. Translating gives CATSDHLWGEQFF.

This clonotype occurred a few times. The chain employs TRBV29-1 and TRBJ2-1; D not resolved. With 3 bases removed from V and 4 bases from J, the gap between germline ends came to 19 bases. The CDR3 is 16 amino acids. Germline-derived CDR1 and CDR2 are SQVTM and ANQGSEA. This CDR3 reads CSVEGIPDLAYNEQFF. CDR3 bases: TGCAGCGTTGAGGGTATCCCTGATCTGGCATACAATGAGCAGTTCTTC.

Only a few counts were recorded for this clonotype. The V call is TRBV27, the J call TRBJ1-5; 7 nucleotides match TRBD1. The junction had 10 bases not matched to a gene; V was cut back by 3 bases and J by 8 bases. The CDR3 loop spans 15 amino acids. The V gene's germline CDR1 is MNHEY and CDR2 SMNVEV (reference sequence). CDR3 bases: TGTGCCAGCAGTTTTTCCGGGACAGAGGTAAAGCCCCAGCATTTT. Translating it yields CASSFSGTEVKPQHF.

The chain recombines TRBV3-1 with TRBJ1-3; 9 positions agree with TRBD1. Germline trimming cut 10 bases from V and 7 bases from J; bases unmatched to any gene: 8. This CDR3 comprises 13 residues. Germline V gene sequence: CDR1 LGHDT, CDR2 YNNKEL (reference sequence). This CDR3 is CATLDRGYNTIYF. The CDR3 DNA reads TGTGCCACCCTGGACAGGGGATACAACACCATATATTTT.

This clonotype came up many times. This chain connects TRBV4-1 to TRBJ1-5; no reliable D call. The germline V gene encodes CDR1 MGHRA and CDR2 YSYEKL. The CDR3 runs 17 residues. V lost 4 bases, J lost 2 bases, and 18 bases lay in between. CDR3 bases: TGCGCCAGCAGCCCCGGGCTTTCTGGATTGGGCAATCAGCCCCAGCATTTT. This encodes CASSPGLSGLGNQPQHF.

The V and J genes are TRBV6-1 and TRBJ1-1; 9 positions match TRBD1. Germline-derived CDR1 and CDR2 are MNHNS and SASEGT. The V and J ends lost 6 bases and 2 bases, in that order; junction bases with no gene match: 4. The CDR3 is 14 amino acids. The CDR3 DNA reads TGTGCCAGCAGCCTACAGGGGGCTAACACTGAAGCTTTCTTT. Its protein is CASSLQGANTEAFF.

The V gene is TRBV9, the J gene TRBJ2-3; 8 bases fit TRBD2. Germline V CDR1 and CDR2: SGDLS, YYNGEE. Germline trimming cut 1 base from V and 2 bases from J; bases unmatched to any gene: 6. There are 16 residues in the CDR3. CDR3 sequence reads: CASSVINSGDTDTQYF. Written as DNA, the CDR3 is TGTGCCAGCAGCGTAATCAATAGCGGGGACACAGATACGCAGTATTTT. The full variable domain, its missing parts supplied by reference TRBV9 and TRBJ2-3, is DSGVTQTPKHLITATGQRVTLRCSPRSGDLSVYWYQQSLDQGLQFLIQYYNGEERAKGNILERFSAQQFPDLHSELNLSSLELGDSALYFCASSVINSGDTDTQYFGPGTRLTVL.